The clone carrying this TCR beta chain was counted a single time. The germline gives CDR1 MNHNS, CDR2 SASEGT. V lost 7 bases, J lost 0 bases, and 4 bases lay in between. The CDR3 contains 11 residues. These data originate in a study of radiotherapy plus CTLA-4 blockade in lung cancer. Method: immunoSEQ multiplex PCR; TCRdb's copy keeps in-frame clones and lacks some. The sample contains around 90,000 clones, roughly four fifths of which appear only once. The chain joins TRBV6-1 to TRBJ2-7; D uncertain. Sequencing was performed on peripheral blood, taken from a patient treated with radiotherapy plus ipilimumab. The sequence came from a human donor with non-small cell lung cancer that progressed on radiotherapy plus ipilimumab. CDR3 in amino acids: CASTNSYEQYF. CDR3 nucleotides: TGTGCCAGCACTAACTCCTACGAGCAGTACTTC.